Reported below is one T cell receptor (beta chain). This sample stems from a study of shared T cell receptors in the human thymus. The germline CDR1 and CDR2 sequences are SGHDN and FVKESK. This CDR3 has 17 amino acids. Trimming removed 2 bases from V and 5 bases from J, with 21 bases in between. Sequencing used immunoSEQ multiplex PCR; TCRdb keeps in-frame clones, though not all of them. The sample shows hundreds of thousands of clones, around 87% of them seen only once. These records were also assigned to another study, of human thymus T cells.

The V gene is TRBV14, the J gene TRBJ2-5; a possible D gene is TRBD2 (6 bases). This receptor was obtained from a boy less than two years old with a congenital heart defect. The material sequenced was thymocytes. Written as DNA, the CDR3 is TGTGCCAGCAGCCAAAATTTTACCGGGACTCTGAGGGAGACCCAGTACTTC. Translation gives CASSQNFTGTLRETQYF.